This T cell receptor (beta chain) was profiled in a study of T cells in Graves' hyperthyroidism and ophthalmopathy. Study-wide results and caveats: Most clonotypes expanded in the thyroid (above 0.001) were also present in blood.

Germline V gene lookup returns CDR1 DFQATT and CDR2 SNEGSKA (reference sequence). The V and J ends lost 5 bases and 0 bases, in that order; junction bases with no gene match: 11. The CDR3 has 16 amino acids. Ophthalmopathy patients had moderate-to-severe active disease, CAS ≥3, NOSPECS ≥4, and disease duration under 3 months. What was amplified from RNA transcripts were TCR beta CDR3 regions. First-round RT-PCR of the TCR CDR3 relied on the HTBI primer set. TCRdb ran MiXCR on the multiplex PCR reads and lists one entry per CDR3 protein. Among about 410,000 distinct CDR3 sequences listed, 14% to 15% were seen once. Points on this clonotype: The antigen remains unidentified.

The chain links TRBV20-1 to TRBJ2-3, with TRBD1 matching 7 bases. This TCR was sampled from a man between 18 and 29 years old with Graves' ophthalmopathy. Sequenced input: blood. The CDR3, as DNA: TGCAGTGCTGGTAGTTCTAGGGGGCCCAGCACAGATACGCAGTATTTT. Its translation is CSAGSSRGPSTDTQYF.